This T cell receptor (beta chain) was obtained from a study of vaccination effects on CD4 cells after COVID-19. General study points: Cross-reactivity toward common cold coronaviruses was confined to only 1 of 255 vaccine-induced clones in healthy vaccinees. The study found marked clonal contraction of infection- and vaccine-induced clones late after vaccination.

Comment on this clone: Its antigen is not identified.

The CDR3 sequence is 17 residues long. Germline loops: CDR1 SGHRS, CDR2 YFSETQ. With 4 bases removed from V and 2 bases from J, the gap between germline ends came to 21 bases. ViraFEST expansion of antigen-specific CD4+ T cells with viral peptide pools preceded sequencing. Isolation of CD4+ T cells took place after approximately 10 days of culture. Testing of the vaccine recipients showed negative nucleocapsid antibodies and no prior SARS-CoV-2 infection. After under 2.5 million PBMC were placed in each well, they were cultured with approximately 10 IU/ml IL-2 and around 10 ug/ml peptides. Clones were read by immunoSEQ multiplex PCR, and TCRdb kept only the in-frame ones, dropping some. The table shows 78,000 or so clones, with under 80% occurring only once.

The gene calls are TRBV5-1 and TRBJ2-5; perhaps D is TRBD1 or TRBD2 (5 bases each). The sample was CD4+ T cells from PBMCs cultured with SARS-CoV-2 spike peptides, taken before COVID-19 vaccination. The TCR originated in a human donor who received a COVID-19 vaccine. CDR3 coding DNA: TGCGCCAGCAGCATAGGGACCGCCGCGAACTCTCAAGAGACCCAGTACTTC. Its protein is CASSIGTAANSQETQYF.